The 17 T cell receptor beta chains below come from one sample, sequenced in a study of blood T cell dynamics during melanoma immunotherapy. Measured with immunoSEQ multiplex PCR; TCRdb has only the in-frame clones, and not every one. This table has around 13,000 clones, around 84% appearing once. Specified time point: pre-treatment baseline. The sample consisted of blood, taken from a patient treated with checkpoint blockade. The receptor set was obtained from a human donor with melanoma.

The V and J genes are TRBV5-8 and TRBJ2-6; no firm D call. Germline V gene sequence: CDR1 SGHTS, CDR2 YDEGEE. The ends were cut back, 1 base at V and 0 bases at J, with 11 bases in the middle. The CDR3 extends over 17 amino acids. DNA for the CDR3: TGTGCCAGCAGCTTGCACACTGGAGACTCTGGGGCCAACGTCCTGACTTTC. It encodes CASSLHTGDSGANVLTF.

Here the CDR3 DNA reads TGTGCCAGCAGTCCTAGGACTAGCGGGACGTCCCGCTCCTACAATGAGCAGTTCTTC. Protein product: CASSPRTSGTSRSYNEQFF. The chain has TRBV27 and TRBJ2-1; 12 positions match TRBD2. V was clipped by 5 bases and J by 0 bases; unmatched bases: 11. Germline CDR1 and CDR2: MNHEY and SMNVEV (reference sequence). The CDR3 has 19 residues.

This chain joins TRBV6-1 and TRBJ1-6; 10 nucleotides align to TRBD1. Germline loops: CDR1 MNHNS, CDR2 SASEGT. The CDR3 length is 15 residues. V shed 1 base, J shed 7 bases, and the junction held 1 base outside the gene matches. The CDR3 here is CASSEGDRGNSPLHF. For the CDR3, the DNA is TGTGCCAGCAGTGAAGGGGACAGGGGAAATTCACCCCTCCACTTT.

The V call is TRBV18, the J call TRBJ1-2, with D maybe TRBD1 (5 bases). The length of the CDR3 is 15 residues. Germline CDR1 reads KGHSH; CDR2 reads LQKENI. Trimming pared 2 bases from V and 1 base from J, leaving 11 bases between. CDR3 bases: TGTGCCAGCTCACCAGACAGAGACCTTAACTATGGCTACACCTTC. Protein sequence: CASSPDRDLNYGYTF. Full variable domain (rest looked up from reference TRBV18 and TRBJ1-2): NAGVMQNPRHLVRRRGQEARLRCSPMKGHSHVYWYRQLPEEGLKFMVYLQKENIIDESGMPKERFSAEFPKEGPSILRIQQVVRGDSAAYFCASSPDRDLNYGYTFGSGTRLTVV.

The V gene is TRBV19, the J gene TRBJ2-3; the match to TRBD2 covers 14 bases. The germline V gene has CDR1 LNHDA and CDR2 SQIVND (reference sequence). The CDR3 spans 16 residues. The V segment lost 5 bases and the J segment 5 bases; nucleotides outside the gene matches: 6. CDR3 protein: CASSPRLAGGIDTQYF. DNA for the CDR3: TGTGCCAGTAGTCCTAGACTAGCGGGGGGGATAGATACGCAGTATTTT.

This chain uses TRBV5-1 with TRBJ1-5; D may be TRBD1 (5 bases). From germline, CDR1 is SGHRS and CDR2 YFSETQ. CDR3 length: 14 residues. This CDR3 reads CLAPGQVCNQPQHF. Here the CDR3 DNA reads TGCTTAGCCCCAGGGCAGGTGTGCAATCAGCCCCAGCATTTT. The full variable domain, its missing parts supplied by reference TRBV5-1 and TRBJ1-5, is KAGVTQTPRYLIKTRGQQVTLSCSPISGHRSVSWYQQTPGQGLQFLFEYFSETQRNKGNFPGRFSGRQFSNSRSEMNVSTLELGDSALYLCLAPGQVCNQPQHFGDGTRLSIL.

The rearrangement links TRBV7-9 to TRBJ2-3, with TRBD2 as a possible D gene (7 bases). Trimming left V 5 bases short and J 2 bases short, with 20 bases between. The CDR3 extends over 17 amino acids. Per germline, CDR1 SEHNR and CDR2 FQNEAQ (reference sequence). CDR3 protein: CASSATPRGLYTDTQYF. In DNA, the CDR3 is TGTGCCAGCAGCGCAACCCCGCGGGGGCTTTACACAGATACGCAGTATTTT. Using reference TRBV7-9 and TRBJ2-3 for the parts outside the CDR3, the full variable domain is DTGVSQNPRHKITKRGQNVTFRCDPISEHNRLYWYRQTLGQGPEFLTYFQNEAQLEKSRLLSDRFSAERPKGSFSTLEIQRTEQGDSAMYLCASSATPRGLYTDTQYFGPGTRLTVL.

The gene calls are TRBV7-9 and TRBJ2-4; D unclear. CDR3 length: 17 residues. CDR1 is SEHNR and CDR2 is FQNEAQ in the germline V gene (reference sequence). The germline V and J ends were trimmed by 1 base and 1 base, with 14 bases remaining between them. CDR3 nucleotide sequence: TGTGCCAGCAGCTTAGGGGATTGGGGATTGGCCAAAAACATTCAGTACTTC. Its translation is CASSLGDWGLAKNIQYF.

V gene TRBV2 combines with J gene TRBJ2-5; no definite D call. The CDR3 extends over 14 amino acids. V dropped 5 bases and J dropped 1 base, with 11 bases sitting between them. Germline V gives CDR1 SNHLY, CDR2 FYNNEI. The CDR3, as DNA: TGTGCCAGCAGTTCGGGCAGCCTCCAAGAGACCCAGTACTTC. Translated, it gives CASSSGSLQETQYF.

This clone was counted a single time. This chain joins TRBV6-6 and TRBJ2-2; D might be TRBD1 (5 bases). CDR1 MNHNY and CDR2 SVGAGI come from the germline V gene (reference sequence). The CDR3 length is 13 residues. V was pared by 6 bases and J by 6 bases, with 11 bases between. The CDR3 DNA reads as TGTGCCAGCAGACTCCAGGGCTCCGGGGAGCTGTTTTTT. Amino acids: CASRLQGSGELFF.

This chain links TRBV28 with TRBJ1-2; 7 bases are a match to TRBD1. The germline V gene encodes CDR1 MDHEN and CDR2 SYDVKM. The J segment lost 2 bases and the V segment lost 6 bases, leaving 9 bases of the junction unmatched. CDR3 length: 15 amino acids. CDR3 region: CASSRPGDSNYGYTF. DNA for the CDR3: TGTGCCAGCAGCCGCCCAGGGGACAGCAACTATGGCTACACCTTC.

This clone qualifies as medium-sized (0.01 to 0.1%). This chain joins TRBV7-9 and TRBJ2-7, with 13 bases matching TRBD2. V was pared by 1 base and J by 2 bases, with 5 bases of the junction left unmatched. Germline V lookup: CDR1 SEHNR, CDR2 FQNEAQ (reference sequence). CDR3 length equals 17 residues. This chain's CDR3 is CASSLGGLAGAAYEQYF. The CDR3 DNA sequence: TGTGCCAGCAGCTTAGGAGGACTAGCGGGAGCGGCCTACGAGCAGTACTTC.

J is TRBJ2-7 and V is TRBV11-2; TRBD2 might be the D (7 bases). Germline lookup yields CDR1 SGHAT and CDR2 FQNNGV. The germline V and J ends were trimmed by 0 bases and 4 bases, with 16 bases remaining between them. The CDR3 loop spans 16 amino acids. As DNA, the CDR3 is TGTGCCAGCAGCTTAGATGGGGGGGGCGCGGGGTACGAGCAGTACTTC. Amino acids: CASSLDGGGAGYEQYF.

The chain links TRBV10-1 to TRBJ1-1, with a possible D match to TRBD1 (5 bases). The CDR3 length is 14 residues. V was trimmed by 4 bases and J by 4 bases, leaving 13 bases between them. Germline CDR1 WNHNN, CDR2 SYGVQD (reference sequence). In DNA form, the CDR3 reads TGCGCCAGCAGTGCGCGGGGCCGGAGCACTGAAGCTTTCTTT. Protein product: CASSARGRSTEAFF.

This chain joins TRBV11-2 and TRBJ2-5; no firm D call. Judging by the DNA end, TRBJ2-7 fits better; the J call may be wrong. CDR3 length equals 14 residues. Germline CDR1 is SGHAT and CDR2 is FQNNGV. The CDR3: CASSLLGEFYEQYF. The CDR3 nucleotides are TGTGCCAGCAGCTTACTAGGAGAATTCTACGAGCAGTACTTC.

This rearrangement joins TRBV6-5 to TRBJ1-1; 8 positions agree with TRBD1. V lost 4 bases to trimming and J lost 7 bases; unmatched junction nucleotides: 8. Germline CDR1 is MNHEY and CDR2 is SVGAGI. The CDR3 contains 14 residues. CDR3 sequence (DNA): TGTGCCAGCAGTTGGATCCAGGGGGCTCTTGAAGCTTTCTTT. It encodes CASSWIQGALEAFF.

This chain uses TRBV7-9 with TRBJ1-5, with 9 bases matching TRBD1. This CDR3 has 14 amino acids. Trimming at V came to 4 bases and at J to 7 bases, leaving 5 bases not matched to a gene. CDR1 and CDR2 (germline): SEHNR, FQNEAQ (reference sequence). The CDR3 nucleotides read TGTGCCAGCAGCTCGGACAGGGGTTACCAGCCCCAGCATTTT. Translated: CASSSDRGYQPQHF.